Following are 32 T cell receptor beta chains from one sample sequenced in a study of shared clonotypes between healthy human individuals. The assay was immunoSEQ multiplex PCR, and TCRdb's table has in-frame clones only and misses some. This table holds about 470,000 clones, 70% to 80% found once. Sequenced sample: PBMCs. All receptors derive from a woman aged 40-49 years in good health. Some clones in this sample may be carry-over from other donors' samples.

This clone was counted between two and nine times. Possible read error: a much larger clone is one base away. The chain is built from TRBV6-5 and TRBJ2-7, with D perhaps matching TRBD1 (7 bases). Germline V gene lookup returns CDR1 MNHEY and CDR2 SVGAGI. CDR3 size: 14 residues. V lost 6 bases and J lost 0, with 12 bases in between. The CDR3 is CASSRGTVSYEQYF. CDR3 in DNA: TGTGCCAGCAGCCGCGGGACAGTCTCCTACGAGCAGTACTTC.

The chain uses TRBV7-6 and TRBJ2-3; 12 bases map to TRBD2. Trimming took 5 bases from V and 3 from J; bases not matched to a gene: 9. The CDR3 spans 17 residues. CDR1 and CDR2 (germline): SGHVS, FNYEAQ. The CDR3 DNA reads as TGTGCCAGCAGCCGAAGGACTAGCGGGATTGGGACAGATACGCAGTATTTT. This codes for CASSRRTSGIGTDTQYF.

The chain uses TRBV4-3 and TRBJ2-7; 9 bases are shared with TRBD2. Germline loops: CDR1 LGHNA, CDR2 YSLEER. V gave up 0 bases and J gave up 4 bases; unmatched junction bases: 4. CDR3 length: 15 residues. This chain's CDR3 is CASSQDASGIYEQYF. CDR3 DNA: TGCGCCAGCAGCCAAGACGCTAGCGGGATTTACGAGCAGTACTTC.

J is TRBJ2-1 and V is TRBV9, with TRBD2 matching 8 bases. The trim removed 3 bases at V and 8 bases at J, leaving 7 bases unmatched. The germline V gene encodes CDR1 SGDLS and CDR2 YYNGEE. CDR3 length equals 14 residues. The CDR3 DNA reads as TGTGCCAGCAGCGGGGGGACTAGTATACATGAGCAGTTCTTC. Translating gives CASSGGTSIHEQFF.

The V and J genes are TRBV5-1 and TRBJ2-7; D call uncertain. This CDR3 is 13 amino acids long. V was clipped by 2 bases and J by 5 bases, with 11 bases between them. CDR1 is SGHRS, CDR2 YFSETQ, per germline. The CDR3 loop is CASSLGISDEQYF. The CDR3 region has the DNA TGCGCCAGCAGCTTAGGCATCTCGGACGAGCAGTACTTC. The full variable domain, in which reference TRBV5-1 and TRBJ2-7 provide the parts outside the CDR3, is KAGVTQTPRYLIKTRGQQVTLSCSPISGHRSVSWYQQTPGQGLQFLFEYFSETQRNKGNFPGRFSGRQFSNSRSEMNVSTLELGDSALYLCASSLGISDEQYFGPGTRLTVT.

The genes are TRBV6-5 and TRBJ1-2; 8 bases line up with TRBD1. The CDR3 runs 15 residues. Germline V gene lookup returns CDR1 MNHEY and CDR2 SVGAGI. The junction had 8 bases not matched to a gene; V was cut back by 0 bases and J by 8 bases. Here the CDR3 DNA reads TGTGCCAGCAGTTACTCCTCCGGACAGGGTGGAGGCTACACCTTC. As protein: CASSYSSGQGGGYTF.

In this sample, this clone turned up a few times. The CDR3 DNA reads TGTGCCAGCAGCCAAACAGGGGACTCCTACGAGCAGTACTTC. Translated: CASSQTGDSYEQYF. The V and J genes are TRBV7-8 and TRBJ2-5; 7 nucleotides align to TRBD1. The end of the DNA is better explained by TRBJ2-7, so the J call may be wrong. This CDR3 is built from 14 residues. Germline V gene data show CDR1 as SGHVS and CDR2 as FQNEAQ.

Of note for this clone: One junction end disagrees with the germline gene, perhaps due to a read error. The chain has TRBV4-1 and TRBJ2-7; D remains unclear. The CDR3 has 15 residues. CDR1 is MGHRA and CDR2 is YSYEKL in the germline V gene. CDR3 loop: CASSQVRHNYDEQCF. Written as DNA, the CDR3 is TGCGCCAGCAGCCAAGTTCGCCATAACTACGACGAGCAGTGCTTC.

The V call is TRBV28, the J call TRBJ1-4; D is ambiguous. V lost 4 bases to trimming and J lost 7 bases, with 19 bases between them. CDR3 length equals 16 residues. Germline V gives CDR1 MDHEN, CDR2 SYDVKM. The CDR3 bases are TGTGCCAGCAGTTCACCCCTGACAAGTATGCGTGAAAAACTGTTTTTT. This gives the protein CASSSPLTSMREKLFF.

This clone appeared a single time. This chain links TRBV12-5 with TRBJ2-5; D call uncertain. Germline CDR1 and CDR2: LGHNT and FRNRAP. Trimming pared 2 bases from V and 5 bases from J, leaving 9 bases between. The CDR3 has 13 residues. The CDR3 spells CASGLLEGETQYF. DNA for the CDR3: TGTGCTAGTGGTTTGCTCGAAGGGGAGACCCAGTACTTC.

A remark on this clone: A read error may explain this, as a much larger clone is one base away. The V call is TRBV5-4, the J call TRBJ2-1; no clear D. CDR3 length: 16 residues. Germline V gene sequence: CDR1 SGHNT, CDR2 YYREEE (reference sequence). The CDR3 spells CASSLDPASPYNERFF. The DNA for the CDR3 is TGTGCCAGCAGCTTGGATCCCGCCTCGCCCTACAATGAGCGGTTCTTC.

This chain links TRBV29-1 with TRBJ2-1; 9 positions agree with TRBD2. Germline V gene sequence: CDR1 SQVTM, CDR2 ANQGSEA. The CDR3 is made up of 12 amino acids. The V segment lost 7 bases and the J segment 6 bases; nucleotides outside the gene matches: 4. CDR3 loop: CSAEGLANEQFF. The CDR3, as DNA: TGCAGCGCCGAGGGACTAGCCAATGAGCAGTTCTTC.

This clone appeared once. The chain joins TRBV7-3 to TRBJ2-1, with 7 positions matching TRBD1. With 5 bases clipped from V and 1 base from J, the junction kept 5 bases outside the gene matches. Germline CDR1 is SGHTA and CDR2 is FQGTGA. CDR3 length: 15 amino acids. CDR3 in amino acids: CASSATGQSYNEQFF. The DNA for the CDR3 is TGTGCCAGCAGCGCTACGGGACAGTCCTACAATGAGCAGTTCTTC.

This chain links TRBV27 with TRBJ1-2; D gene ambiguous. Between the trimmed V and J ends, which lost 5 bases and 6 bases, there was a span of 16 bases. Germline CDR1 reads MNHEY; CDR2 reads SMNVEV (reference sequence). This CDR3 has 14 amino acids. The DNA for the CDR3 is TGTGCCAGCAGTCCCCCGGGGTCGGGGAATGGCTACACCTTC. Translated, it gives CASSPPGSGNGYTF.

This clone was seen at least ten times. This rearrangement joins TRBV4-2 to TRBJ2-2; possible D gene TRBD2, 6 bases. CDR1 and CDR2 (germline): LGHNA, YNFKEQ. V lost 8 bases and J lost 3, with 22 bases in between. CDR3 length: 17 residues. The DNA for the CDR3 is TGTGCCAGCCAACCAACCGGGAGAGGGGATTACACCGGGGAGCTGTTTTTT. Translation: CASQPTGRGDYTGELFF.

V is TRBV11-3 and J is TRBJ2-7, with D possibly being TRBD1 (6 bases). The CDR3 covers 18 residues. Germline CDR1 SGHNT, CDR2 YENEEA. V dropped 0 bases and J dropped 1 base, with 19 bases sitting between them. In DNA form, the CDR3 reads TGTGCCAGCAGCTTAGATCGGACAGCTCTCCGAGGGTCCTACGAGCAGTACTTC. Translated: CASSLDRTALRGSYEQYF.

V and J are TRBV7-9 and TRBJ1-3; unclear D gene. The CDR3 length is 16 residues. Germline CDR1 SEHNR, CDR2 FQNEAQ (reference sequence). V was shortened by 5 bases and J by 0 bases, with 14 bases between the two germline ends. For the CDR3, the DNA is TGTGCCAGCAGCCCAGATACGGGGAGCTCTGGAAACACCATATATTTT. Protein sequence: CASSPDTGSSGNTIYF.

The chain joins TRBV11-2 to TRBJ2-2; D call uncertain. V was trimmed by 5 bases and J by 8 bases, leaving 12 bases between them. The V gene's germline CDR1 is SGHAT and CDR2 FQNNGV. The CDR3 totals 13 residues. CDR3 in amino acids: CASSPPQLGELFF. CDR3 coding DNA: TGTGCCAGCAGCCCCCCCCAATTAGGGGAGCTGTTTTTT. The full variable domain, in which reference TRBV11-2 and TRBJ2-2 provide the parts outside the CDR3, is EAGVAQSPRYKIIEKRQSVAFWCNPISGHATLYWYQQILGQGPKLLIQFQNNGVVDDSQLPKDRFSAERLKGVDSTLKIQPAKLEDSAVYLCASSPPQLGELFFGEGSRLTVL.

As concerns this clone: A read error may produce the germline difference seen at one junction end. Other DNA sequences within the sample encode an identical CDR3. The chain couples TRBV7-8 to TRBJ1-1; D may be TRBD1 (6 bases). The CDR3 spans 15 residues. CDR1 and CDR2 from the germline V gene are SGHVS and FQNEAQ. CDR3 sequence reads: CASSSSQDRSTEAFF. DNA of the CDR3: TGTGCCAGCAGCTCCAGTCAGGACAGATCCACTGAAGCCTTCTTT.

This chain joins TRBV5-1 and TRBJ2-4; 10 bases agree with TRBD2. Germline CDR1 SGHRS, CDR2 YFSETQ. J gave up 5 bases and V 4 bases, and 12 bases lay outside the gene matches. The CDR3 is 17 amino acids. The DNA of the CDR3 is TGCGCCAGCAGCCGTCAAGCGGGAGGGGGGTTGGAAAACATTCAGTACTTC. This encodes CASSRQAGGGLENIQYF.

The chain recombines TRBV4-1 with TRBJ2-6; D gene ambiguous. There are 16 residues in the CDR3. The germline V gene encodes CDR1 MGHRA and CDR2 YSYEKL. V gave up 0 bases and J gave up 0 bases, with 6 bases separating them. Here the CDR3 DNA reads TGCGCCAGCAGCCAAGAGGTTACCTCTGGGGCCAACGTCCTGACTTTC. It is translated as CASSQEVTSGANVLTF.

The gene calls are TRBV19 and TRBJ2-6; D unresolved. This CDR3 has 15 amino acids. Germline lookup yields CDR1 LNHDA and CDR2 SQIVND (reference sequence). The V and J ends lost 3 bases and 1 base respectively, with 7 bases between them. CDR3 in DNA: TGTGCCAGTAGTATTAGAGAATCTGGGGCCAACGTCCTGACTTTC. Protein product: CASSIRESGANVLTF.

The rearrangement links TRBV15 to TRBJ2-1, with TRBD2 identical over 7 bases. The junction had 5 bases not matched to a gene; V was cut back by 0 bases and J by 3 bases. Germline-derived CDR1 and CDR2 are LNHNV and YYDKDF (reference sequence). The CDR3 loop spans 16 amino acids. CDR3 DNA: TGTGCCACCAGCAGAGATCTAGCGGCTCGCTACAATGAGCAGTTCTTC. Its translation is CATSRDLAARYNEQFF. Supplemented by reference TRBV15 and TRBJ2-1, the full variable domain reads DAMVIQNPRYQVTQFGKPVTLSCSQTLNHNVMYWYQQKSSQAPKLLFHYYDKDFNNEADTPDNFQSRRPNTSFCFLDIRSPGLGDTAMYLCATSRDLAARYNEQFFGPGTRLTVL.

This clone was picked up a small number of times. The chain links TRBV5-4 to TRBJ1-3; D is uncertain. Germline V gene lookup returns CDR1 SGHNT and CDR2 YYREEE (reference sequence). V was pared by 6 bases and J by 2 bases, with 15 bases between. There are 15 residues in the CDR3. CDR3 sequence (DNA): TGTGCCAGCACCATTGGTTCAGCCGCTGGAAACACCATATATTTT. This sequence encodes CASTIGSAAGNTIYF.

The CDR3, as DNA: TGTGCCAGCAGCTTAGACGGTGTGGGGGTCCGCGTCACCGGGGAGCTGTTTTTT. Protein product: CASSLDGVGVRVTGELFF. V usage is TRBV11-1 and J usage is TRBJ2-2; D possibly uses TRBD1 or TRBD2 (5 bases each). V was shortened by 1 base and J by 4 bases, with 19 bases between the two germline ends. This CDR3 has 18 amino acids. Per germline, CDR1 SGHAT and CDR2 FQDESV (reference sequence).

The V and J genes are TRBV21-1 and TRBJ2-7; the DNA was not used to check the table's D call, TRBD2. TRBV21-1 is a listed pseudogene. CDR3 length: 15 residues. The CDR3 loop reads CASSKRGGSFYEQYF. The CDR3, as DNA: TGTGCCAGCAGCAAAAGGGGAGGTTCCTTTTACGAGCAGTACTTC.

The rearrangement links TRBV2 to TRBJ2-7, with D possibly being TRBD2 (6 bases). Trimming cost V 4 bases and J 7 bases, with 8 bases left between them. This CDR3 contains 11 residues. The germline V gene has CDR1 SNHLY and CDR2 FYNNEI. DNA for the CDR3: TGTGCCAGCAGTGTTGGACTAGAGCAGTACTTC. Translation: CASSVGLEQYF.

This chain joins TRBV5-1 and TRBJ1-2, with D possibly being TRBD1 (5 bases). V dropped 4 bases and J dropped 8 bases, with 9 bases sitting between them. CDR1 is SGHRS and CDR2 is YFSETQ in the germline V gene. The CDR3 has 11 amino acids. The CDR3 coding sequence is TGCGCCAGCAGCCCCGGGGGGGGCTACACCTTC. Protein sequence: CASSPGGGYTF.

As for this clone: The sample carries other DNA sequences with the same CDR3. The chain carries TRBV19 and TRBJ2-1; 9 nucleotides align to TRBD2. The germline V gene has CDR1 LNHDA and CDR2 SQIVND (reference sequence). V lost 2 bases and J lost 4; bases outside the gene matches: 6. This CDR3 region has 16 residues. The CDR3, as DNA: TGTGCCAGTAGTATAAGAACTAGCGGGCGATACAATGAGCAGTTCTTC. Its protein product is CASSIRTSGRYNEQFF.

The rearrangement joins TRBV6-6 to TRBJ2-3, with TRBD1 matching 9 bases. Per the germline V gene, CDR1 is MNHNY and CDR2 is SVGAGI (reference sequence). This CDR3 contains 15 residues. After removal of 4 bases from V and 8 bases from J, the junction contained 10 bases not matched to a gene. The chain's CDR3 is CASSSQGQGFGTQYF. The CDR3 region has the DNA TGTGCCAGCAGTTCCCAGGGACAGGGTTTCGGTACGCAGTATTTT.

The V gene is TRBV19, the J gene TRBJ1-1, with TRBD1 matching over 7 bases. The V gene's germline CDR1 is LNHDA and CDR2 SQIVND (reference sequence). V shed 8 bases, J shed 3 bases, and the junction held 9 bases outside the gene matches. The CDR3 totals 14 residues. CDR3 DNA: TGTGCCAGTGAAGACAGGGCGCGGGACACTGAAGCTTTCTTT. Translated: CASEDRARDTEAFF.

The chain combines TRBV4-3 with TRBJ2-5, with TRBD2 matching over 11 bases. Per the germline V gene, CDR1 is LGHNA and CDR2 is YSLEER. Trimming took 4 bases from V and 4 from J; bases not matched to a gene: 14. The CDR3 extends over 18 amino acids. CDR3 sequence (DNA): TGCGCCAGCAGCCCTACCATCCCAATAGCGGGAGGGGTAGAGACCCAGTACTTC. Translating gives CASSPTIPIAGGVETQYF.